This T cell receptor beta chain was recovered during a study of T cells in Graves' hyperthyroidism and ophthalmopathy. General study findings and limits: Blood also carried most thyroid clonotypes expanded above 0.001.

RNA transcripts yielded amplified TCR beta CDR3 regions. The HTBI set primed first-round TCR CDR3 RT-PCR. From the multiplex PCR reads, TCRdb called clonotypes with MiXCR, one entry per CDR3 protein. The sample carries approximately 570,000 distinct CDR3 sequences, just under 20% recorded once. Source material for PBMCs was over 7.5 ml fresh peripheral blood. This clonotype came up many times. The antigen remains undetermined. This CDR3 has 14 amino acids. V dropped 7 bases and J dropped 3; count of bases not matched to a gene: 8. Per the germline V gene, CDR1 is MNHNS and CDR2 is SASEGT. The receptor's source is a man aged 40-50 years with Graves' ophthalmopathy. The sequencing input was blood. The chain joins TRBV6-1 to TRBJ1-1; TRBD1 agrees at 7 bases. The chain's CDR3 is CASTIDRADTEAFF. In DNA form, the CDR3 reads TGTGCCAGCACCATCGACAGGGCGGACACTGAAGCTTTCTTT.